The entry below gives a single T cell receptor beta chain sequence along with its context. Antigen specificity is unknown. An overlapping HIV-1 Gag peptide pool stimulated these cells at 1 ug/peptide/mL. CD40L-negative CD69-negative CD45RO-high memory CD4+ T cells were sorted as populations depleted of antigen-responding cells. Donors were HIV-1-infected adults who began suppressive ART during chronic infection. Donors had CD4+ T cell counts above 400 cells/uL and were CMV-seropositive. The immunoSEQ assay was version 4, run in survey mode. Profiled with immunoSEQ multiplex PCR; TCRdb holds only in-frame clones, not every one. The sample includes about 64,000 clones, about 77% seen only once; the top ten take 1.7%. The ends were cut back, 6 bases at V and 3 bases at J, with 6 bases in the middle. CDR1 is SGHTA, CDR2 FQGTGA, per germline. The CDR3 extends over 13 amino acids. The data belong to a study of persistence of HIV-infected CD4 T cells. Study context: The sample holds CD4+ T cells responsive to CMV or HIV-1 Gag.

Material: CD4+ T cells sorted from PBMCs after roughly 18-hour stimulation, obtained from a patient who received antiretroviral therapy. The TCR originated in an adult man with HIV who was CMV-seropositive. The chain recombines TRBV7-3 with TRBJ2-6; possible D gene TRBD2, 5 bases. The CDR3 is CASRGSGANVLTF. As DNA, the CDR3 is TGTGCCAGCAGGGGGAGTGGGGCCAACGTCCTGACTTTC.